The 32 T cell receptor beta chains presented below share a single source sample, sequenced in a study of beta chain features in type 1 diabetes. Every bit of the isolated RNA underwent reverse transcription, so sequencing read expressed TCRB transcripts. Produced via immunoSEQ multiplex PCR; TCRdb's table is partial and in-frame only. The sample yields hundreds of thousands of clones, about a sixth seen once. Sample: naive CD4+ T cells from blood. These receptors were taken from a man aged 18 to 29 in good health.

The rearrangement uses TRBV30 and TRBJ1-5; D gene uncertain. CDR1 GTSNPN and CDR2 SVGIG come from the germline V gene (reference sequence). The CDR3 length is 14 residues. V was clipped by 0 bases and J by 9 bases, with 15 bases between them. This chain's CDR3 is CAWSVGYKKRPQHF. In nucleotides, the CDR3 is TGTGCCTGGAGTGTAGGGTACAAGAAGCGGCCCCAGCATTTT.

This clone was seen a handful of times. The chain has TRBV27 and TRBJ1-5; D is unresolved. Trimming left V 0 bases short and J 6 bases short, with 12 bases between. Germline values: CDR1 MNHEY, CDR2 SMNVEV (reference sequence). CDR3 size: 15 residues. The CDR3 coding sequence is TGTGCCAGCAGTTTATCCCTTAGTCTTACTCAGCCCCAGCATTTT. Protein product: CASSLSLSLTQPQHF.

V gene TRBV29-1 combines with J gene TRBJ1-6, with unresolved D. Germline lookup yields CDR1 SQVTM and CDR2 ANQGSEA. V gave up 6 bases and J gave up 7 bases, with 13 bases separating them. The CDR3 is made up of 13 amino acids. This chain's CDR3 is CSVREVGNSPLHF. The CDR3 DNA follows: TGCAGCGTGAGGGAGGTAGGCAATTCACCCCTCCACTTT.

In DNA, the CDR3 is TGTGCCAGCAGACGACAGGGGCTCGATGAGCAGTTCTTC. Its protein product is CASRRQGLDEQFF. The chain couples TRBV28 to TRBJ2-1; TRBD1 agrees at 8 bases. Germline V gene data show CDR1 as MDHEN and CDR2 as SYDVKM. The V and J ends lost 6 bases and 8 bases, in that order; junction bases with no gene match: 6. The CDR3 runs 13 residues.

This clone was picked up a small number of times. This rearrangement joins TRBV29-1 to TRBJ1-5; TRBD1 matches at 8 bases. The CDR3 sequence is 12 residues long. Looked up from germline, CDR1 is SQVTM and CDR2 is ANQGSEA. V gave up 6 bases and J gave up 4 bases; unmatched junction bases: 2. The CDR3 DNA reads as TGCAGCGTGGGACAGGTAAATCAGCCCCAGCATTTT. Amino acid sequence: CSVGQVNQPQHF.

This clone was picked up a small number of times. This sequence joins TRBV29-1 and TRBJ2-5; 14 bases align to TRBD2. CDR1 is SQVTM and CDR2 is ANQGSEA in the germline V gene. Trimming at V came to 4 bases and at J to 1 base, leaving 2 bases not matched to a gene. CDR3 size: 15 residues. The CDR3 sequence is CSVGTSGGLQETQYF. Here the CDR3 DNA reads TGCAGCGTTGGGACTAGCGGGGGGCTCCAAGAGACCCAGTACTTC.

This clone was observed a few times. The chain joins TRBV5-4 to TRBJ2-1, with D perhaps matching TRBD2 (6 bases). Germline assignment: CDR1 SGHNT and CDR2 YYREEE (reference sequence). The V gene lost 3 bases and the J gene lost 4 bases, with 17 bases spanning the gap. The length of the CDR3 is 16 residues. The DNA of the CDR3 is TGTGCCAGCAGCTCCTCTACTAGCAGGCCTTACAATGAGCAGTTCTTC. Its translation: CASSSSTSRPYNEQFF.

This clone was counted between two and nine times. CDR3 protein: CASSLVGSTDTQYF. In DNA, the CDR3 is TGTGCCAGCAGCTTAGTGGGTAGCACAGATACGCAGTATTTT. The rearrangement uses TRBV7-9 and TRBJ2-3, with D unresolved. Germline CDR1 and CDR2: SEHNR and FQNEAQ (reference sequence). The V end lost 1 base, the J end lost 0 bases, and 5 bases lay between the germline ends. The CDR3 totals 14 residues.

This clone was counted between two and nine times. V is TRBV20-1 and J is TRBJ2-5; D may correspond to TRBD1 or TRBD2 (5 bases each). Per the germline V gene, CDR1 is DFQATT and CDR2 is SNEGSKA (reference sequence). Trimming shortened V by 5 bases and J by 10 bases, and 14 bases separated the two germline ends. This CDR3 contains 11 residues. The CDR3 DNA reads TGCAGTGCTCTCGGCCAGAGGGGCCAGTACTTC. Its translation: CSALGQRGQYF.

This CDR3 is CATSRRTQLGSGELFF. CDR3 coding DNA: TGTGCCACCAGCAGACGGACACAACTAGGTTCCGGGGAGCTGTTTTTT. The rearrangement uses TRBV15 and TRBJ2-2, with D perhaps assigned TRBD1 or TRBD2 (5 bases each). CDR3 length: 16 residues. Germline V gene sequence: CDR1 LNHNV, CDR2 YYDKDF (reference sequence). The V and J ends lost 2 bases and 6 bases respectively, with 16 bases between them.

There are a few counts of this clone. The gene calls are TRBV9 and TRBJ1-1; D unclear. Germline V gene sequence: CDR1 SGDLS, CDR2 YYNGEE. This CDR3 is built from 13 residues. V was cut by 4 bases and J by 1 base, with 8 bases left in between. The CDR3 spells CASSQGRNTEAFF. In nucleotides, the CDR3 is TGTGCCAGCAGCCAAGGAAGGAACACTGAAGCTTTCTTT.

To note about this clone: Other DNA sequences in the sample encode the same CDR3. The gene calls are TRBV27 and TRBJ1-1; maybe TRBD1 (6 bases). This CDR3 spans 14 amino acids. Germline lookup yields CDR1 MNHEY and CDR2 SMNVEV (reference sequence). V dropped 3 bases and J dropped 0 bases, with 8 bases sitting between them. This chain's CDR3 is CASSFRGMNTEAFF. The DNA for the CDR3 is TGTGCCAGCAGTTTCAGGGGAATGAACACTGAAGCTTTCTTT.

This chain joins TRBV15 and TRBJ1-5, with 7 positions matching TRBD1. Unmatched junction bases numbered 8, after V lost 1 base and J lost 2 bases. CDR3 length: 17 amino acids. From germline, CDR1 is LNHNV and CDR2 YYDKDF (reference sequence). The chain's CDR3 is CATSRGDSSRGNQPQHF. DNA for the CDR3: TGTGCCACCAGCAGAGGGGACAGTAGTAGGGGCAATCAGCCCCAGCATTTT.

This clone showed up just a few times. V gene TRBV7-8 combines with J gene TRBJ1-2; D remains ambiguous. The CDR3 runs to 14 residues. The V end lost 3 bases, the J end lost 5 bases, and 13 bases lay between the germline ends. Germline V gene lookup returns CDR1 SGHVS and CDR2 FQNEAQ. CDR3 nucleotide sequence: TGTGCCAGCAGCTTTTCCCAGTTACAGTATGGCTACACCTTC. Its translation is CASSFSQLQYGYTF.

This clone has a handful of counts. The chain is built from TRBV7-2 and TRBJ2-3, with 8 bases lining up with TRBD1. The CDR3 sequence is 14 residues long. After removal of 6 bases from V and 1 base from J, the junction contained 3 bases not matched to a gene. CDR1 is SGHTA and CDR2 is FQGNSA in the germline V gene. CDR3 sequence reads: CASRAQGGTDTQYF. Here the CDR3 DNA reads TGTGCCAGCAGGGCACAGGGGGGCACAGATACGCAGTATTTT.

The table lists this clone with a few counts. The CDR3 protein is CASSLGQGGRYEQYF. CDR3 nucleotide sequence: TGTGCCAGCAGCCTAGGACAGGGAGGTCGCTACGAGCAGTACTTC. This chain joins TRBV7-9 and TRBJ2-7, with 8 nucleotides matching TRBD1. From germline, CDR1 is SEHNR and CDR2 FQNEAQ (reference sequence). This CDR3 is built from 15 residues. The V gene end was trimmed by 5 bases and the J gene end by 3 bases; junction bases not matched to a gene: 9. Full variable domain (missing parts from reference TRBV7-9 and TRBJ2-7): DTGVSQNPRHKITKRGQNVTFRCDPISEHNRLYWYRQTLGQGPEFLTYFQNEAQLEKSRLLSDRFSAERPKGSFSTLEIQRTEQGDSAMYLCASSLGQGGRYEQYFGPGTRLTVT.

This clone was detected a few times. This chain connects TRBV9 to TRBJ2-7; D is uncertain. The CDR3 extends over 13 amino acids. The germline V gene encodes CDR1 SGDLS and CDR2 YYNGEE. Trimming stripped 0 bases from V and 2 bases from J, with 6 bases between. CDR3 in amino acids: CASSVDAAYEQYF. Written as DNA, the CDR3 is TGTGCCAGCAGCGTAGACGCGGCCTACGAGCAGTACTTC.

The genes are TRBV27 and TRBJ1-5; tentatively, D is TRBD1 (5 bases). Looked up from germline, CDR1 is MNHEY and CDR2 is SMNVEV (reference sequence). The CDR3 is made up of 14 amino acids. Trimming pared 5 bases from V and 0 bases from J, leaving 8 bases between. The CDR3 DNA sequence: TGTGCCAGCAGTCGCAGGGATAGCAATCAGCCCCAGCATTTT. Translation gives CASSRRDSNQPQHF.

The rearrangement joins TRBV9 to TRBJ1-6, with TRBD1 identical over 9 bases. The CDR3 is 13 residues long. J lost 9 bases, V lost 5 bases, and 3 bases had no gene match. Germline assignment: CDR1 SGDLS and CDR2 YYNGEE. Here the CDR3 DNA reads TGTGCCAGCAGGGGACAGGGACGTTCACCCCTCCACTTT. The encoded protein is CASRGQGRSPLHF.

The rearrangement joins TRBV7-9 to TRBJ1-1; D might be TRBD1 (5 bases). V was trimmed by 0 bases and J by 1 base, leaving 12 bases between them. Germline loops: CDR1 SEHNR, CDR2 FQNEAQ (reference sequence). The CDR3 runs to 16 residues. The chain's CDR3 is CASSLAMAGKNTEAFF. Here the CDR3 DNA reads TGTGCCAGCAGCTTAGCGATGGCAGGGAAGAACACTGAAGCTTTCTTT.

With regard to this clone: In the same sample, other DNA sequences code for this CDR3. In DNA, the CDR3 is TGTGCCAGCAGTTCAGGACAGGGGAGGGAGACCCAGTACTTC. It yields the protein CASSSGQGRETQYF. The chain employs TRBV28 and TRBJ2-5, with 9 bases identical to TRBD1. With V trimmed by 4 bases and J by 5 bases, 5 bases remained unmatched. The germline V gene encodes CDR1 MDHEN and CDR2 SYDVKM. This CDR3 has 14 residues.

This clone appeared a few times. The chain recombines TRBV28 with TRBJ2-3; no clear D gene. The germline V gene encodes CDR1 MDHEN and CDR2 SYDVKM. The CDR3 has 13 amino acids. The V end was cut by 8 bases, the J end by 0 bases, with 9 bases between. The CDR3 loop reads CASYSLSTDTQYF. The CDR3 DNA sequence: TGTGCCAGCTATTCGCTCAGCACAGATACGCAGTATTTT.

As DNA, the CDR3 is TGCGCCAGCAGCTTGATTCAGTTCAATGAGCAGTTCTTC. Amino acid sequence: CASSLIQFNEQFF. This chain connects TRBV5-1 to TRBJ2-1; no clear D. In germline, CDR1 is SGHRS, CDR2 YFSETQ. V was pared by 1 base and J by 6 bases, with 8 bases between. The CDR3 is 13 residues long.

The chain links TRBV29-1 to TRBJ2-2; D gene ambiguous. The CDR3 is 16 amino acids. CDR1 and CDR2 from the germline V gene are SQVTM and ANQGSEA. Trimming cost V 2 bases and J 0 bases, with 13 bases left between them. CDR3 sequence: CSVELVAASNTGELFF. Written as DNA, the CDR3 is TGCAGCGTTGAATTGGTAGCAGCCTCGAACACCGGGGAGCTGTTTTTT.

This clone was counted between two and nine times. The chain couples TRBV10-3 to TRBJ1-2; no definite D call. Trimming left V 8 bases short and J 2 bases short, with 6 bases between. This CDR3 contains 11 residues. Per the germline V gene, CDR1 is ENHRY and CDR2 is SYGVKD. CDR3 sequence: CAIERNYGYTF. The CDR3 DNA sequence: TGTGCCATCGAGAGGAACTATGGCTACACCTTC.

This clone was recorded a few times. The chain has TRBV7-3 and TRBJ2-7, with D perhaps TRBD1 or TRBD2 (5 bases each). This CDR3 contains 15 residues. With 2 bases removed from V and 2 bases from J, the gap between germline ends came to 13 bases. Germline-derived CDR1 and CDR2 are SGHTA and FQGTGA. The chain's CDR3 is CASSLEGSTPYEQYF. DNA of the CDR3: TGTGCCAGCAGCTTAGAGGGGAGTACCCCCTACGAGCAGTACTTC.

This clone has just a few counts. The chain combines TRBV7-6 with TRBJ2-7; no clear D. Looked up from germline, CDR1 is SGHVS and CDR2 is FNYEAQ. V lost 5 bases to trimming and J lost 4 bases, with 6 bases between them. This CDR3 comprises 11 residues. In nucleotides, the CDR3 is TGTGCCAGCAGCCTAGATTACGAGCAGTACTTC. As protein: CASSLDYEQYF.

This rearrangement joins TRBV29-1 to TRBJ2-6, with TRBD1 matching 9 bases. V trimming: 5 bases; J trimming: 0 bases; junction bases outside the gene matches: 5. This CDR3 is 16 amino acids long. Germline CDR1 and CDR2: SQVTM and ANQGSEA. The DNA of the CDR3 is TGCAGCGTTAGGGACAGGGCATTCTCTGGGGCCAACGTCCTGACTTTC. Its protein product is CSVRDRAFSGANVLTF.

The chain has TRBV30 and TRBJ1-2; no reliable D call. V lost 0 bases to trimming and J lost 5 bases, with 10 bases between them. Germline V CDR1 and CDR2: GTSNPN, SVGIG (reference sequence). The CDR3 sequence is 13 residues long. The chain's CDR3 is CAWSVRPGYGYTF. The CDR3 DNA reads as TGTGCCTGGAGTGTCAGGCCCGGGTATGGCTACACCTTC.

The chain combines TRBV2 with TRBJ2-7; TRBD2 might be the D (5 bases). CDR1 is SNHLY, CDR2 FYNNEI, per germline. This CDR3 has 16 amino acids. Trimming took off 4 bases at V and 1 base at J, with 17 bases between the two ends. Here the CDR3 DNA reads TGTGCCAGCAGTGCACGAACGAGGGCGACTTCCTACGAGCAGTACTTC. This sequence encodes CASSARTRATSYEQYF.

This clone has only a few counts. The chain is built from TRBV7-9 and TRBJ1-1; 8 nucleotides agree with TRBD1. CDR1 is SEHNR, CDR2 FQNEAQ, per germline (reference sequence). Trimming removed 4 bases from V and 6 bases from J; junction bases left unmatched: 13. The CDR3 totals 16 residues. The CDR3 region has the DNA TGTGCCAGCAGCTACGGACAGGGCCTCCCGGGCGCTGAAGCTTTCTTT. Translating gives CASSYGQGLPGAEAFF.

This clone has only a few counts. The chain combines TRBV5-6 with TRBJ2-2; TRBD1 might be the D (7 bases). The CDR3 has 16 amino acids. The germline V and J ends were trimmed by 0 bases and 6 bases, with 15 bases remaining between them. CDR1 is SGHDT and CDR2 is YYEEEE in the germline V gene. CDR3 DNA: TGTGCCAGCAGCTTGGGACAGGGAGGATTGGCCGGGGAGCTGTTTTTT. The encoded protein is CASSLGQGGLAGELFF.